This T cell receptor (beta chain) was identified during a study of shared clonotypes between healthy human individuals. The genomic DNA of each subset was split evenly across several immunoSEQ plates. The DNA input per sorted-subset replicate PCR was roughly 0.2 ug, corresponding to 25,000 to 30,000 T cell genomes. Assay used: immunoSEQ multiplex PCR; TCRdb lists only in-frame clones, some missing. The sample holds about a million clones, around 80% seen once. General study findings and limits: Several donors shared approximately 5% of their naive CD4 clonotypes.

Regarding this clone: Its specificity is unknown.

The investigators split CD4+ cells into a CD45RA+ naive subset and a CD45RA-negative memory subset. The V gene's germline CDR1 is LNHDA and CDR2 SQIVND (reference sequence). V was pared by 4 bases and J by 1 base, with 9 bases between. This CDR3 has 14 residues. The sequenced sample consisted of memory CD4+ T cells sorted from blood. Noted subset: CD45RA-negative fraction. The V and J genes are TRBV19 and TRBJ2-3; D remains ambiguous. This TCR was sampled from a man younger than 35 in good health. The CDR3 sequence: CASSSSGGTDTQYF. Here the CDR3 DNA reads TGTGCCAGTAGTAGCAGTGGGGGCACAGATACGCAGTATTTT. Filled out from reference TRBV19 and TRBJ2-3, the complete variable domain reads DGGITQSPKYLFRKEGQNVTLSCEQNLNHDAMYWYRQDPGQGLRLIYYSQIVNDFQKGDIAEGYSVSREKKESFPLTVTSAQKNPTAFYLCASSSSGGTDTQYFGPGTRLTVL.